This T cell receptor (beta chain) derives from a study of cytotoxic CD8 clonotypes in ibrutinib-treated CLL. The study, taken as a whole, reports: Circulating CD8+ T-cell counts were tracked by baseline clonality, which exceeded that of age-matched healthy donors. Public clonotypes were uncommon and contracted or stayed stable on treatment.

Using immunoSEQ multiplex PCR, the repertoire was profiled, and TCRdb retains in-frame clones only, with some absent. Of roughly 150,000 clones in the sample, 84% are singletons; the top ten hold roughly 4.5%. Comments on this clone: Its antigen is not identified. Other nucleotide sequences in the sample specify the same CDR3.

Germline V lookup: CDR1 MDHEN, CDR2 SYDVKM. CDR3 length: 14 residues. Trimming took 2 bases from V and 3 from J, leaving 11 bases between them. This TCR derives from a human donor with chronic lymphocytic leukemia. V gene TRBV28 combines with J gene TRBJ2-7; a possible D gene is TRBD2 (5 bases). Specimen: PBMCs, collected after 24 months of ibrutinib treatment. The CDR3 reads CASSLPGLSYEQYF. The CDR3 DNA reads as TGTGCCAGCAGTTTACCAGGACTGAGCTACGAGCAGTACTTC.